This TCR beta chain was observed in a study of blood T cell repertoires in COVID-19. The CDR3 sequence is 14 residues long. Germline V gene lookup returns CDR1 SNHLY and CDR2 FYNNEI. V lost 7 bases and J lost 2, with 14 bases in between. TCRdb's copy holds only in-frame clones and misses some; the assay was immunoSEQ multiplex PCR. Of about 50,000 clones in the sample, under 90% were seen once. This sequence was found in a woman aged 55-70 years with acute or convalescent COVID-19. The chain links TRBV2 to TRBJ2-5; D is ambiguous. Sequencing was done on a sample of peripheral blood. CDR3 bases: TGTGCCAGCACCCTGGGCACAGAACAAGAGACCCAGTACTTC. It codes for CASTLGTEQETQYF. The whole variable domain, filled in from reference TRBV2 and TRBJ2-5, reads EPEVTQTPSHQVTQMGQEVILRCVPISNHLYFYWYRQILGQKVEFLVSFYNNEISEKSEIFDDQFSVERPDGSNFTLKIRSTKLEDSAMYFCASTLGTEQETQYFGPGTRLLVL.